The clone carrying this T cell receptor (beta chain) has more than one count but fewer than ten. Each CDR3 protein gets one entry after TCRdb re-called the 5' RACE reads with MiXCR. The sample yields 390,000 or so distinct CDR3 sequences, about 16% seen once. The sample comes from a study of T-cell memory formation after mild COVID-19. As for the study in general: TCR clusters were mostly confined to one donor each.

The length of the CDR3 is 13 residues. Looked up from germline, CDR1 is ENHRY and CDR2 is SYGVKD. V was shortened by 7 bases and J by 7 bases, with 15 bases between the two germline ends. The source of this sequence is a man younger than 35 who had mild COVID-19 (a few samples of this study predate the infection). Cell type and time point are not known. The sequenced sample consisted of PBMCs or a T cell subset sorted from them (not recorded which). The chain carries TRBV10-3 and TRBJ2-3; maybe TRBD1 (6 bases). CDR3 loop: CAIMDSPEHTQYF. The DNA for the CDR3 is TGTGCCATCATGGACAGCCCAGAACATACGCAGTATTTT.